These T cell receptor beta chains were read from a single sample in a study of shared clonotypes between healthy human individuals. The assay was immunoSEQ multiplex PCR, and TCRdb's table has in-frame clones only and misses some. Among a few hundred thousand clones listed, 70% to 85% were seen once. The sample taken for sequencing was PBMCs. All receptors come from a woman aged 40 to 55 in good health. Some clones in this sample may be carry-over from other donors' samples. The CDR3 runs from the conserved cysteine through the conserved F or W. The order of the fields is CDR3 protein, CDR3 DNA, D gene, clone size, J gene, V gene. A D gene is named only where the DNA matches it firmly. Rows give clone size only sometimes, using once, few, many, or a class for an expanded clone.

cdr3_aa: CASSIADSQPYEQYF
cdr3_nt: TGTGCCAGTAGTATAGCTGACAGTCAACCCTACGAGCAGTACTTC
d_call: .
clone_size: .
j_call: TRBJ2-7
v_call: TRBV19

cdr3_aa: CASSPRTVVDNSPLHF
cdr3_nt: TGTGCCAGCTCACCACGGACAGTTGTCGATAATTCACCCCTCCACTTT
d_call: .
clone_size: .
j_call: TRBJ1-6
v_call: TRBV18

cdr3_aa: CASSVPSSGYEQYF
cdr3_nt: TGCGCCAGCAGCGTCCCGTCTAGCGGATACGAGCAGTACTTC
d_call: TRBD2
clone_size: .
j_call: TRBJ2-7
v_call: TRBV5-1

cdr3_aa: CASSDLAGGLNEQFF
cdr3_nt: TGCGCCAGCAGTGATTTAGCGGGAGGATTGAATGAGCAGTTCTTC
d_call: TRBD2
clone_size: .
j_call: TRBJ2-1
v_call: TRBV10-2

cdr3_aa: CASSLGRAGEAFF
cdr3_nt: TGTGCCAGCAGCTTGGGGAGGGCCGGCGAAGCTTTCTTT
d_call: .
clone_size: .
j_call: TRBJ1-1
v_call: TRBV5-8

cdr3_aa: CASSPWTGGSYEQYF
cdr3_nt: TGTGCCAGCAGCCCATGGACAGGGGGTTCCTACGAGCAGTACTTC
d_call: TRBD1
clone_size: .
j_call: TRBJ2-7
v_call: TRBV11-2

cdr3_aa: CASSLGRTNEKLFF
cdr3_nt: TGTGCCAGCAGCTTGGGACGGACTAATGAAAAACTGTTTTTT
d_call: .
clone_size: .
j_call: TRBJ1-4
v_call: TRBV5-4

cdr3_aa: CATSRVGLSSYNEQFF
cdr3_nt: TGTGCCACCAGCAGAGTCGGTTTGAGCTCCTACAATGAGCAGTTCTTC
d_call: .
clone_size: .
j_call: TRBJ2-1
v_call: TRBV15

cdr3_aa: CASSQGRADRGEEKLFF
cdr3_nt: TGTGCCAGCAGCCAAGGTAGAGCGGACAGGGGAGAGGAAAAACTGTTTTTT
d_call: TRBD1
clone_size: .
j_call: TRBJ1-4
v_call: TRBV4-2

cdr3_aa: CASSLGPQPQHF
cdr3_nt: TGTGCCAGCAGCTTAGGGCCCCAGCCCCAGCATTTT
d_call: .
clone_size: .
j_call: TRBJ1-5
v_call: TRBV7-2

cdr3_aa: CASSYSGGLMNTEAFF
cdr3_nt: TGTGCCAGCAGTTACTCGGGCGGACTTATGAACACTGAAGCTTTCTTT
d_call: .
clone_size: .
j_call: TRBJ1-1
v_call: TRBV6-5

cdr3_aa: CASSQEGTNYGYTF
cdr3_nt: TGCGCCAGCAGCCAGGAAGGGACTAACTATGGCTACACCTTC
d_call: .
clone_size: few
j_call: TRBJ1-2
v_call: TRBV4-3

cdr3_aa: CSVAPGLAGSYEQYF
cdr3_nt: TGCAGCGTAGCCCCGGGACTAGCGGGGTCCTACGAGCAGTACTTC
d_call: TRBD2
clone_size: few
j_call: TRBJ2-7
v_call: TRBV29-1

cdr3_aa: CASSLPGQRWPTEAFF
cdr3_nt: TGTGCCAGCAGTCTGCCGGGACAGAGGTGGCCCACTGAAGCTTTCTTT
d_call: TRBD1
clone_size: .
j_call: TRBJ1-1
v_call: TRBV5-4

cdr3_aa: CASGLAVSSYNEQFF
cdr3_nt: TGTGCCAGCGGTCTAGCTGTTTCCTCCTACAATGAGCAGTTCTTC
d_call: .
clone_size: .
j_call: TRBJ2-1
v_call: TRBV27

cdr3_aa: CASSVGHIYEQYF
cdr3_nt: TGTGCCAGCAGTGTCGGACACATATACGAGCAGTACTTC
d_call: .
clone_size: .
j_call: TRBJ2-7
v_call: TRBV6-1

cdr3_aa: CASSIVVNTGELFF
cdr3_nt: TGTGCCAGTAGTATAGTGGTAAACACCGGGGAGCTGTTTTTT
d_call: .
clone_size: .
j_call: TRBJ2-2
v_call: TRBV19

cdr3_aa: CASSQDGGSGTSDTQYF
cdr3_nt: TGCGCCAGCAGCCAAGATGGAGGCTCCGGGACTAGCGATACGCAGTATTTT
d_call: TRBD2
clone_size: few
j_call: TRBJ2-3
v_call: TRBV4-3

cdr3_aa: CASSRTSGIFREQFF
cdr3_nt: TGTGCCAGCAGCCGGACTAGCGGGATATTCCGGGAGCAGTTCTTC
d_call: TRBD2
clone_size: .
j_call: TRBJ2-1
v_call: TRBV7-3

cdr3_aa: CASSREKGPEQFF
cdr3_nt: TGTGCTAGCAGCCGGGAGAAGGGGCCTGAGCAGTTCTTC
d_call: .
clone_size: .
j_call: TRBJ2-1
v_call: TRBV5-6

cdr3_aa: CARPNPGANEQFF
cdr3_nt: TGTGCCCGGCCGAATCCGGGGGCAAATGAGCAGTTCTTC
d_call: .
clone_size: .
j_call: TRBJ2-1
v_call: TRBV6-5

cdr3_aa: CAISFGDNEQFF
cdr3_nt: TGTGCCATCAGTTTCGGGGACAATGAGCAGTTCTTC
d_call: .
clone_size: .
j_call: TRBJ2-1
v_call: TRBV10-3

cdr3_aa: CASSPMATGEGETQYF
cdr3_nt: TGTGCCAGTAGTCCGATGGCCACAGGGGAAGGGGAGACCCAGTACTTC
d_call: TRBD1
clone_size: .
j_call: TRBJ2-5
v_call: TRBV19

cdr3_aa: CASSYGGLHSYEQYF
cdr3_nt: TGTGCCAGCAGTTACGGGGGACTACACTCCTACGAGCAGTACTTC
d_call: TRBD2
clone_size: once
j_call: TRBJ2-7
v_call: TRBV6-6

cdr3_aa: CASSNTWGTGELFF
cdr3_nt: TGTGCCAGCAGTAACACATGGGGCACCGGGGAGCTGTTTTTT
d_call: .
clone_size: .
j_call: TRBJ2-2
v_call: TRBV27

cdr3_aa: CASTTRDRSLYEQYF
cdr3_nt: TGTGCCAGCACTACCCGGGACAGGAGCCTCTACGAGCAGTACTTC
d_call: TRBD1
clone_size: .
j_call: TRBJ2-7
v_call: TRBV6-1

cdr3_aa: CASSQSDRGYQPQHF
cdr3_nt: TGCGCCAGCAGCCAATCCGACAGGGGATATCAGCCCCAGCATTTT
d_call: TRBD1
clone_size: .
j_call: TRBJ1-5
v_call: TRBV4-1

cdr3_aa: CATSRLGGKTPEQFF
cdr3_nt: TGTGCCACCAGCAGGCTCGGAGGGAAGACTCCTGAGCAGTTCTTC
d_call: .
clone_size: once
j_call: TRBJ2-1
v_call: TRBV15

cdr3_aa: CASSQLAGYTDTQYF
cdr3_nt: TGTGCCAGCAGTCAACTAGCGGGGTACACAGATACGCAGTATTTT
d_call: TRBD2
clone_size: .
j_call: TRBJ2-3
v_call: TRBV27

cdr3_aa: CASSIGGANEKLFF
cdr3_nt: TGTGCCAGTAGTATCGGGGGTGCTAATGAAAAACTGTTTTTT
d_call: .
clone_size: once
j_call: TRBJ1-4
v_call: TRBV19

cdr3_aa: CASSGGLETQYF
cdr3_nt: TGTGCCAGCAGTGGGGGTCTAGAGACCCAGTACTTC
d_call: .
clone_size: .
j_call: TRBJ2-5
v_call: TRBV2

cdr3_aa: CAISGPSAGGSMNEQYF
cdr3_nt: TGTGCCATCAGTGGACCCTCAGCGGGAGGGTCGATGAACGAGCAGTACTTC
d_call: TRBD2
clone_size: once
j_call: TRBJ2-7
v_call: TRBV10-3

cdr3_aa: CASSNPTGTGLDNEQFF
cdr3_nt: TGTGCCAGTAGTAACCCCACCGGGACAGGGTTGGACAATGAGCAGTTCTTC
d_call: TRBD1
clone_size: .
j_call: TRBJ2-1
v_call: TRBV19

cdr3_aa: CASSGTSGDTDTQYF
cdr3_nt: TGTGCCAGCAGCGGGACTAGCGGAGACACAGATACGCAGTATTTT
d_call: TRBD2
clone_size: few
j_call: TRBJ2-3
v_call: TRBV6-4

cdr3_aa: CASSQEKVGGDSNEQFF
cdr3_nt: TGTGCCAGCAGCCAAGAGAAAGTGGGAGGGGATTCCAATGAGCAGTTCTTC
d_call: TRBD2
clone_size: once
j_call: TRBJ2-1
v_call: TRBV4-2

cdr3_aa: CASSPGVGIYEQYF
cdr3_nt: TGTGCCAGCAGCCCAGGGGTTGGAATTTACGAGCAGTACTTC
d_call: .
clone_size: .
j_call: TRBJ2-7
v_call: TRBV11-2

cdr3_aa: CASSEWNLGSTEAFF
cdr3_nt: TGTGCCAGCAGTGAATGGAATCTGGGTTCCACTGAAGCTTTCTTT
d_call: .
clone_size: many
j_call: TRBJ1-1
v_call: TRBV25-1

cdr3_aa: CASSTSPGTYEQYF
cdr3_nt: TGTGCCAGCAGCACAAGTCCCGGGACCTACGAGCAGTACTTC
d_call: .
clone_size: .
j_call: TRBJ2-7
v_call: TRBV11-2

cdr3_aa: CATSRGLAGRAKNIQYF
cdr3_nt: TGTGCCACCAGCAGAGGGCTAGCGGGGAGAGCCAAAAACATTCAGTACTTC
d_call: TRBD2
clone_size: .
j_call: TRBJ2-4
v_call: TRBV15

cdr3_aa: CASSYRDSGNQPQHF
cdr3_nt: TGTGCCAGCAGTTACCGAGACAGCGGCAATCAGCCCCAGCATTTT
d_call: .
clone_size: .
j_call: TRBJ1-5
v_call: TRBV6-6

cdr3_aa: CASSPRTGEAGELFF
cdr3_nt: TGCGCCAGCAGTCCCCGGACAGGGGAGGCCGGGGAGCTGTTTTTT
d_call: TRBD1
clone_size: .
j_call: TRBJ2-2
v_call: TRBV23-1

cdr3_aa: CASSWGQYYEQYF
cdr3_nt: TGTGCCAGCAGCTGGGGACAGTACTACGAGCAGTACTTC
d_call: TRBD1
clone_size: once
j_call: TRBJ2-7
v_call: TRBV5-6

cdr3_aa: CASRHRQGLGNQPQHF
cdr3_nt: TGTGCCAGCAGACATCGACAGGGGTTGGGCAATCAGCCCCAGCATTTT
d_call: TRBD1
clone_size: .
j_call: TRBJ1-5
v_call: TRBV28

cdr3_aa: CASNILGKTQYF
cdr3_nt: TGTGCCAGCAATATCCTAGGGAAGACCCAGTACTTC
d_call: .
clone_size: .
j_call: TRBJ2-5
v_call: TRBV5-6

cdr3_aa: CASSGSSGSYEQYF
cdr3_nt: TGTGCCAGCAGCGGGTCTAGCGGGAGTTACGAGCAGTACTTC
d_call: TRBD2
clone_size: .
j_call: TRBJ2-7
v_call: TRBV7-2

cdr3_aa: CASSSDPAGEAFF
cdr3_nt: TGTGCCAGCAGCTCTGACCCTGCGGGGGAAGCTTTCTTT
d_call: .
clone_size: .
j_call: TRBJ1-1
v_call: TRBV7-3

cdr3_aa: CASSQERRVSGANVLTF
cdr3_nt: TGTGCCAGCAGCCAAGAAAGGCGGGTCTCTGGGGCCAACGTCCTGACTTTC
d_call: .
clone_size: .
j_call: TRBJ2-6
v_call: TRBV4-2

cdr3_aa: CSVSNRSSYEQYF
cdr3_nt: TGCAGCGTTAGTAACAGGAGCTCCTACGAGCAGTACTTC
d_call: .
clone_size: .
j_call: TRBJ2-7
v_call: TRBV29-1

cdr3_aa: CASSVGGLTSSYNEQFF
cdr3_nt: TGTGCCAGCAGCGTAGGGGGGTTAACGAGCTCCTACAATGAGCAGTTCTTC
d_call: .
clone_size: .
j_call: TRBJ2-1
v_call: TRBV9

cdr3_aa: CASSDYWRNIQYF
cdr3_nt: TGTGCCAGCAGTGATTATTGGCGAAACATTCAGTACTTC
d_call: .
clone_size: .
j_call: TRBJ2-4
v_call: TRBV2

cdr3_aa: CASGTFGATQYF
cdr3_nt: TGTGCCAGCGGGACGTTCGGCGCTACGCAGTATTTT
d_call: .
clone_size: .
j_call: TRBJ2-3
v_call: TRBV7-9

cdr3_aa: CASRLRFGATGDIQYF
cdr3_nt: TGTGCCAGCAGGCTCCGGTTTGGGGCGACTGGCGACATTCAGTACTTC
d_call: .
clone_size: .
j_call: TRBJ2-4
v_call: TRBV28

cdr3_aa: CAWSTGQAYEQYF
cdr3_nt: TGTGCCTGGAGTACGGGACAGGCCTACGAGCAGTACTTC
d_call: TRBD1
clone_size: .
j_call: TRBJ2-7
v_call: TRBV30